A selection of T cell receptor beta chains follows, all from one sample in a study of blood T cell repertoires in COVID-19. Generated by immunoSEQ multiplex PCR, the TCRdb table keeps only in-frame clones and is missing some. Among about 260,000 clones listed, around four fifths were seen once. The sample was peripheral blood. The receptor source for this set is a woman in her 50s who had recovered from COVID-19. CDR3s include the opening cysteine and the closing phenylalanine or tryptophan. The D gene is left open where the match is weak. The size field is filled for only some rows; it gives once, few, many or a size class.

j_gene | v_gene | d_gene | abundance | CDR3nt | CDR3aa
TRBJ1-2 | TRBV7-3 | NA | few | TGTGCCAGCAGCCAGGACAGAAACTATGGCTACACCTTC | CASSQDRNYGYTF
TRBJ2-5 | TRBV2 | TRBD2 | NA | TGTGCCAGCACGGCCTGGACTAGCGGACAAGAGACCCAGTACTTC | CASTAWTSGQETQYF
TRBJ1-1 | TRBV28 | TRBD1 | NA | TGTGCCAGCAGTCCCCGCGGGCAGGGGGCGGGGACTGAAGCTTTCTTT | CASSPRGQGAGTEAFF
TRBJ2-1 | TRBV7-8 | NA | NA | TGTGCCAGCAGCTTACACAGGGAGAGCTCCTACAATGAGCAGTTCTTC | CASSLHRESSYNEQFF
TRBJ1-5 | TRBV5-6 | TRBD1 | NA | TGTGCCAGCAGCGCAGCCGGGACAGGGGCTCGGTCCGGTCCCCAGCATTTT | CASSAAGTGARSGPQHF
TRBJ1-4 | TRBV5-1 | TRBD1 | NA | TGCGCCAGCAGCGGAAAACAGGGGGCTGGGGAAAAACTGTTTTTT | CASSGKQGAGEKLFF
TRBJ2-7 | TRBV3-1/TRBV3-2 | NA | NA | TGTGCCAGCAGCCGAGGGGGGGGCTACGAGCAGTACTTC | CASSRGGGYEQYF
TRBJ2-2 | TRBV10-3 | NA | NA | TGTGCCACCAACCCCACGCCTAAGAACACCGGGGAGCTGTTTTTT | CATNPTPKNTGELFF
TRBJ2-2 | TRBV18 | TRBD1 | NA | TGTGCCAGCTCACCCGCGGGACAGGGGAACACCGGGGAGCTGTTTTTT | CASSPAGQGNTGELFF
TRBJ2-3 | TRBV7-2 | NA | NA | TGTGCCAGCAGCCGGGGTCGAGCGGACCCCCCGGCGCAGTATTTT | CASSRGRADPPAQYF
TRBJ1-3 | TRBV29-1 | TRBD1 | once | TGCAGCGTTGGGGTGCGGGGACAGGGAGACACCATATATTTT | CSVGVRGQGDTIYF
TRBJ1-6 | TRBV3-1/TRBV3-2 | NA | few | TGTGCCAGCAGCCAAGAGGGGCAGGGAAATTCACCCCTCCACTTT | CASSQEGQGNSPLHF
TRBJ1-4 | TRBV27 | TRBD1 | NA | TGTGCCAGCAGTCCCCGGGACAGGGGAACAACTAATGAAAAACTGTTTTTT | CASSPRDRGTTNEKLFF
TRBJ2-1 | TRBV28 | TRBD2 | NA | TGTGCCAGCAGGCTGATTTCCGGGAGGGAGCAGTTCTTC | CASRLISGREQFF
TRBJ1-4 | TRBV28 | NA | NA | TGTGCCAGCAGTGCGGACCTAGCGACTAATGAAAAACTGTTTTTT | CASSADLATNEKLFF
TRBJ2-7 | TRBV7-2 | TRBD1 | NA | TGTGCCAGCAGCTTGTTCAAACAGGGGGTTGACGAGCAGTACTTC | CASSLFKQGVDEQYF
TRBJ1-2 | TRBV18 | TRBD1 | once | TGTGCCAGCTCACCCGACAGGGTGTCCTATGGCTACACCTTC | CASSPDRVSYGYTF
TRBJ1-1 | TRBV6-5 | NA | NA | TGTGCCAGCAGTCGCCTACAGTTGGACACTGAAGCTTTCTTT | CASSRLQLDTEAFF
TRBJ1-6 | TRBV18 | TRBD1 | NA | TGTGCCAGCTCACTCGTGACAGGGTATAATTCACCCCTCCACTTT | CASSLVTGYNSPLHF
TRBJ1-4 | TRBV5-1 | NA | NA | TGCGCCAGCAGCACAGCACAGGGTCCGGCGGGTGAAAAACTGTTTTTT | CASSTAQGPAGEKLFF
TRBJ2-2 | TRBV2 | NA | NA | TGTGCCAGCACGGAGGGCGGGGAGCTGTTTTTT | CASTEGGELFF
TRBJ2-7 | TRBV29-1 | NA | once | TGCAGCGTTGGAGGGTACAGCTCCTACGAGCAGTACTTC | CSVGGYSSYEQYF
TRBJ2-7 | TRBV10-1 | NA | few | TGCGCCAGCAGTGAGAGGGGCGCCAGGTACGAGCAGTACTTC | CASSERGARYEQYF
TRBJ1-6 | TRBV5-6 | NA | NA | TGTGCCAGCAGCTTATCGGTGGATAATTCACCCCTCCACTTT | CASSLSVDNSPLHF
TRBJ1-6 | TRBV6-6 | TRBD1 | NA | TGTGCCAGCAGTCGGTCTGACAGGGCGGGATATAATTCACCCCTCCACTTT | CASSRSDRAGYNSPLHF
TRBJ2-2 | TRBV28 | TRBD1 | NA | TGTGCCAGCAGTCCTGACCCCTGGACAGGGAGCCCCGGGGAGCTGTTTTTT | CASSPDPWTGSPGELFF
TRBJ1-1 | TRBV7-9 | NA | NA | TGTGCCAGCAGCTCAAGAGGGGGAATGAACACTGAAGCTTTCTTT | CASSSRGGMNTEAFF
TRBJ1-4 | TRBV5-1 | NA | NA | TGCGCCAGCAGCTTGGGCGGACTGTCGGGGGAAAAACTGTTTTTT | CASSLGGLSGEKLFF
TRBJ2-6 | TRBV27 | TRBD1 | NA | TGTGCCAGCGGGGACAGGGGGGCCTCTGGGGCCAACGTCCTGACTTTC | CASGDRGASGANVLTF
TRBJ1-2 | TRBV7-8 | NA | NA | TGTGCCAGCAGCTTAGGTCAGGGCCCATATGGCTACACCTTC | CASSLGQGPYGYTF
TRBJ2-2 | TRBV12-3/TRBV12-4 | NA | NA | TGTGCCAGCATGGTCCGGTCCGGGGAGCTGTTTTTT | CASMVRSGELFF
TRBJ1-1 | TRBV7-2 | TRBD1 | NA | TGTGCCAGCAGCCCAGACAGGGGGCGCGACACTGAAGCTTTCTTT | CASSPDRGRDTEAFF
TRBJ2-2 | TRBV9 | NA | few | TGTGCCAGCAGCGCCTCTCTAGCGTCCGGGGAGCTGTTTTTT | CASSASLASGELFF
TRBJ2-7 | TRBV5-4 | NA | NA | TGTGCCAGCAGTACCTTCGGGGGGCCAGGTGGCCCCTACGAGCAGTACTTC | CASSTFGGPGGPYEQYF
TRBJ2-1 | TRBV5-1 | NA | NA | TGCGCCAGCAGCCTCACTTATGGGGGGTACAATGAGCAGTTCTTC | CASSLTYGGYNEQFF
TRBJ2-3 | TRBV3-1/TRBV3-2 | TRBD2 | NA | TGTGCCAGCAGCCAAGTTTTTCGTAGCGGGGAGAGCACAGATACGCAGTATTTT | CASSQVFRSGESTDTQYF
TRBJ2-7 | TRBV28 | TRBD1 | NA | TGTGCCAGCAGGAAAACCCTCGGGACAGGGATGGTCTACGAGCAGTACTTC | CASRKTLGTGMVYEQYF
TRBJ1-1 | TRBV6-1 | NA | once | TGTGCCAGCAGTGAAGTCTTGGGGTCGGCCGGGAAAGACACTGAAGCTTTCTTT | CASSEVLGSAGKDTEAFF
TRBJ2-1 | TRBV7-2 | NA | NA | TGTGCCAGCAGCTTAGGACTTCGGGCAGGGGCTGATGAGCAGTTCTTC | CASSLGLRAGADEQFF
TRBJ1-2 | TRBV27 | NA | NA | TGTGCCAGCAGTCTAGGACAGAGACCAAGCTTCTACACCTTC | CASSLGQRPSFYTF
TRBJ1-1 | TRBV28 | NA | once | TGTGCCAGCAGCCACCAAAAGTCGGTGACTGAAGCTTTCTTT | CASSHQKSVTEAFF
TRBJ1-5 | TRBV11-2 | TRBD1 | NA | TGTGCCAGCAGCTTTGGACAGGGCGGGCAGCCCCAGCATTTT | CASSFGQGGQPQHF
TRBJ1-2 | TRBV9 | NA | NA | TGTGCCAGCAGTCTCTCTAACTATGGCTACACCTTC | CASSLSNYGYTF
TRBJ2-1 | TRBV3-1/TRBV3-2 | TRBD2 | NA | TGTGCCAGCAGCCAAGTCCTGGGGGGGCTAGCGGGAGGAGAGCAGTTCTTC | CASSQVLGGLAGGEQFF
TRBJ2-3 | TRBV6-5 | NA | NA | TGTGCCAGCACCCACGAGCCCGAGGAGACAGATACGCAGTATTTT | CASTHEPEETDTQYF
TRBJ2-7 | TRBV5-1 | NA | NA | TGCGCCAGCAGACCCACAGGGACTACCTACGAGCAGTACTTC | CASRPTGTTYEQYF
TRBJ2-1 | TRBV7-9 | NA | NA | TGTGCCAGCAGCTTAAGTAGCGGAATCAGCAATGAGCAGTTCTTC | CASSLSSGISNEQFF
TRBJ2-7 | TRBV5-1 | NA | NA | TGCGCCAGCAGCTTGACTACTACGGGCTACGAGCAGTACTTC | CASSLTTTGYEQYF
TRBJ1-2 | TRBV19 | NA | NA | TGTGCCAGTAGTACAACTAGCCTCGACAGATATGGCTACACCTTC | CASSTTSLDRYGYTF
TRBJ2-7 | TRBV4-2 | TRBD1 | NA | TGTGCCAGCAGCCAGGCCCCGGGACAGGGAACCTACGAGCAGTACTTC | CASSQAPGQGTYEQYF
TRBJ2-7 | TRBV4-2 | TRBD2 | NA | TGTGCCAGCAGCCAAGCGTCCCGACTAGCGGGACATGAGCAGTACTTC | CASSQASRLAGHEQYF
TRBJ2-7 | TRBV9 | NA | once | TGTGCCAGCAGGCCCGGACAAGACGAGCAGTACTTC | CASRPGQDEQYF